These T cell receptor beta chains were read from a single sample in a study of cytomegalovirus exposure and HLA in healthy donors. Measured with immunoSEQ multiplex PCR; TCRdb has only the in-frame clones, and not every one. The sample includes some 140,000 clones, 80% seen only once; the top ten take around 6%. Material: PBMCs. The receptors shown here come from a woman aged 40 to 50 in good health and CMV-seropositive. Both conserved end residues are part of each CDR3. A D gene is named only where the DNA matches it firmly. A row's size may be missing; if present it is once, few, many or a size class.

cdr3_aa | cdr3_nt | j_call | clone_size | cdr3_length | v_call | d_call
CASSELGGGTDTQYF | TGTGCCAGCAGCGAATTAGGGGGGGGGACAGATACGCAGTATTTT | TRBJ2-3 | once | 15 | TRBV7-8 | NA
CASSFFGRANEQYF | TGTGCCAGCAGCTTTTTTGGCAGGGCGAACGAGCAGTACTTC | TRBJ2-7 | NA | 14 | TRBV11-2 | NA
CASSKRGRGWYQPQHF | TGTGCCAGCAGCAAAAGAGGCAGGGGTTGGTATCAGCCCCAGCATTTT | TRBJ1-5 | NA | 16 | TRBV21-1 | NA
CASSFPPGGLSTDTQYF | TGTGCCAGCAGTTTCCCTCCCGGGGGGCTAAGTACAGATACGCAGTATTTT | TRBJ2-3 | NA | 17 | TRBV28 | NA
CASSLAHLNQETQYF | TGTGCCAGCAGCTTGGCCCACTTGAACCAAGAGACCCAGTACTTC | TRBJ2-5 | few | 15 | TRBV5-8 | NA
CASSGDRGQNYEQYF | TGTGCCAGCAGTGGAGACAGGGGGCAGAACTACGAGCAGTACTTC | TRBJ2-7 | few | 15 | TRBV2 | TRBD1
CASRYRGLAGPNEQFF | TGTGCCAGCAGGTACCGGGGACTAGCGGGTCCCAATGAGCAGTTCTTC | TRBJ2-1 | NA | 16 | TRBV2 | TRBD2
CASSIDPWDRGESTIYF | TGTGCCAGTAGTATAGACCCCTGGGACAGGGGAGAATCGACCATATATTTT | TRBJ1-3 | NA | 17 | TRBV19 | TRBD1
CASSWTTQNTGELFF | TGTGCCAGCAGTTGGACTACCCAAAACACCGGGGAGCTGTTTTTT | TRBJ2-2 | NA | 15 | TRBV5-6 | NA
CASSLGLAKNIQYF | TGTGCCAGCAGTTTAGGGCTAGCCAAAAACATTCAGTACTTC | TRBJ2-4 | NA | 14 | TRBV27 | NA
CASSPMPGLDIPGNEQYF | TGCGCCAGCAGCCCGATGCCGGGACTAGACATCCCGGGAAACGAGCAGTACTTC | TRBJ2-7 | NA | 18 | TRBV5-1 | TRBD2
CASRMQGIRYNEQFF | TGTGCCAGCAGGATGCAGGGTATTAGGTACAATGAGCAGTTCTTC | TRBJ2-1 | NA | 15 | TRBV11-2 | NA
CASLRHGNTEAFF | TGTGCCAGCCTCAGGCATGGGAACACTGAAGCTTTCTTT | TRBJ1-1 | NA | 13 | TRBV6-5 | NA
CASSVLAGAGYTGELFF | TGTGCCAGCAGCGTCCTAGCGGGAGCGGGTTACACCGGGGAGCTGTTTTTT | TRBJ2-2 | NA | 17 | TRBV9 | TRBD2
CASSSKTGRLYGYTF | TGTGCCAGCAGCTCGAAGACAGGAAGACTCTATGGCTACACCTTC | TRBJ1-2 | NA | 15 | TRBV7-2 | NA
CASSESQAGGAFF | TGTGCCAGCAGCGAATCCCAGGCGGGGGGAGCTTTCTTT | TRBJ1-1 | NA | 13 | TRBV25-1 | NA
CASSYGQQDEQYF | TGTGCCAGTAGTTACGGCCAGCAGGACGAGCAGTACTTC | TRBJ2-7 | NA | 13 | TRBV19 | NA
CASSRAGTSGPLVHEQYF | TGTGCCAGCAGCCGAGCCGGGACTAGCGGGCCCCTTGTCCACGAGCAGTACTTC | TRBJ2-7 | NA | 18 | TRBV7-9 | TRBD2
CASSLGTGNEKLFF | TGTGCCAGCAGCTTAGGGACAGGGAATGAAAAACTGTTTTTT | TRBJ1-4 | NA | 14 | TRBV5-8 | TRBD1
CASSYGQGRDGYTF | TGTGCCAGCAGTTACGGACAGGGGCGGGACGGCTACACCTTC | TRBJ1-2 | few | 14 | TRBV6-6 | TRBD1
CASSLQVPGEETQYF | TGTGCCAGCAGCTTACAGGTTCCGGGAGAAGAGACCCAGTACTTC | TRBJ2-5 | NA | 15 | TRBV5-4 | NA
CASRPTGGGKPQHF | TGTGCCAGCAGGCCAACCGGGGGGGGAAAGCCCCAGCATTTT | TRBJ1-5 | NA | 14 | TRBV28 | NA
CASQGQGINQPQHF | TGTGCCAGCCAAGGACAGGGGATTAATCAGCCCCAGCATTTT | TRBJ1-5 | NA | 14 | TRBV2 | TRBD1
CASSLAKGLAGGVRNEQFF | TGCGCCAGCAGCTTGGCCAAGGGACTAGCGGGAGGCGTTCGGAATGAGCAGTTCTTC | TRBJ2-1 | few | 19 | TRBV5-1 | TRBD2
CASRGGTAQNWGANVLTF | TGTGCCAGCCGAGGTGGGACAGCGCAAAATTGGGGGGCCAACGTCCTGACTTTC | TRBJ2-6 | few | 18 | TRBV9 | TRBD1
CASSIGGQGANEQFF | TGTGCCAGTAGTATAGGCGGACAGGGGGCTAATGAGCAGTTCTTC | TRBJ2-1 | once | 15 | TRBV19 | TRBD1
CASSAATGADTQYF | TGTGCCAGCAGTGCTGCGACAGGGGCAGATACGCAGTATTTT | TRBJ2-3 | NA | 14 | TRBV6-4 | TRBD1
CASSSLRQINYGYTF | TGTGCCAGCAGTAGTCTCCGACAGATTAACTATGGCTACACCTTC | TRBJ1-2 | few | 15 | TRBV28 | NA
CSVSRVYNEQFF | TGCAGCGTGTCCCGGGTATACAATGAGCAGTTCTTC | TRBJ2-1 | NA | 12 | TRBV29-1 | NA
CASSLGGGAETQYF | TGTGCCAGCAGTTTAGGAGGGGGCGCGGAGACCCAGTACTTC | TRBJ2-5 | once | 14 | TRBV28 | NA
CAWSKQLAGGPFYNEQFF | TGTGCCTGGAGCAAACAACTAGCGGGAGGACCCTTCTACAATGAGCAGTTCTTC | TRBJ2-1 | NA | 18 | TRBV30 | TRBD2
CAWTRDRGPPAMNEQFF | TGTGCCTGGACCCGGGACAGGGGGCCCCCTGCAATGAATGAGCAGTTCTTC | TRBJ2-1 | NA | 17 | TRBV30 | TRBD1
CAISESADLNTEAFF | TGTGCCATCAGTGAGAGTGCAGATCTGAACACTGAAGCTTTCTTT | TRBJ1-1 | once | 15 | TRBV10-3 | NA
CAWKREPPNYGYTF | TGTGCCTGGAAGAGGGAGCCTCCTAACTATGGCTACACCTTC | TRBJ1-2 | NA | 14 | TRBV30 | NA
CASRLDRGRNQPQHF | TGTGCCAGCAGACTCGACAGGGGGCGAAATCAGCCCCAGCATTTT | TRBJ1-5 | NA | 15 | TRBV28 | TRBD1
CAWSGGGKGYEQYF | TGTGCCTGGAGTGGGGGAGGGAAAGGCTACGAGCAGTACTTC | TRBJ2-7 | NA | 14 | TRBV30 | TRBD2
CASTATGMANQPQHF | TGTGCCAGCACCGCAACAGGGATGGCCAATCAGCCCCAGCATTTT | TRBJ1-5 | NA | 15 | TRBV6-5 | NA
CASSLAREGRYYEQYF | TGTGCCAGCAGCTTGGCTCGTGAAGGGAGGTACTACGAGCAGTACTTC | TRBJ2-7 | NA | 16 | TRBV5-6 | NA
CASRPTGTQNSPLHF | TGTGCCAGCAGGCCAACCGGGACACAGAATTCACCCCTCCACTTT | TRBJ1-6 | NA | 15 | TRBV9 | NA
CASSSAYEQYF | TGTGCCAGCAGCTCGGCCTACGAGCAGTACTTC | TRBJ2-7 | NA | 11 | TRBV7-2 | NA
CASSLGLAGWGHGELFF | TGCGCCAGCAGCCTTGGACTAGCGGGGTGGGGGCACGGGGAGCTGTTTTTT | TRBJ2-2 | NA | 17 | TRBV4-1 | TRBD2
CASSPLGTSGANTGELFF | TGTGCCAGCTCACCACTCGGGACTAGCGGAGCGAACACCGGGGAGCTGTTTTTT | TRBJ2-2 | NA | 18 | TRBV18 | TRBD2
CASSSQAVPSTDTQYF | TGCGCCAGCAGCAGCCAAGCCGTTCCTAGCACAGATACGCAGTATTTT | TRBJ2-3 | NA | 16 | TRBV5-1 | NA
CASSLKGATNEKLFF | TGTGCCAGCAGCTTAAAGGGGGCAACTAATGAAAAACTGTTTTTT | TRBJ1-4 | once | 15 | TRBV7-9 | NA
CAWENPPRFAGSYQETQYF | TGTGCCTGGGAGAACCCCCCCCGGTTCGCGGGGTCGTACCAAGAGACCCAGTACTTC | TRBJ2-5 | NA | 19 | TRBV30 | NA
CASSATGDQETQYF | TGCGCCAGCAGCGCCACCGGGGACCAAGAGACCCAGTACTTC | TRBJ2-5 | NA | 14 | TRBV5-1 | NA
CASTNRGDTQYF | TGTGCCAGCACCAACAGGGGAGATACGCAGTATTTT | TRBJ2-3 | NA | 12 | TRBV19 | TRBD1
CASSMNPRSSYNEQFF | TGTGCCAGTAGTATGAACCCTAGAAGCTCCTACAATGAGCAGTTCTTC | TRBJ2-1 | NA | 16 | TRBV19 | NA
CATSRGLNTEAFF | TGTGCCACCAGCAGAGGGCTGAACACTGAAGCTTTCTTT | TRBJ1-1 | NA | 13 | TRBV15 | NA
CAISEFGGSSYNEQFF | TGTGCCATCAGTGAGTTCGGCGGTAGCTCCTACAATGAGCAGTTCTTC | TRBJ2-1 | NA | 16 | TRBV10-3 | NA
CASSDGGIGNTEAFF | TGTGCCAGCAGCGATGGAGGGATTGGGAACACTGAAGCTTTCTTT | TRBJ1-1 | NA | 15 | TRBV7-3 | NA
CASSQEAGPSGRHVADTQYF | TGCGCCAGCAGCCAAGAGGCTGGGCCTAGCGGGAGGCACGTTGCAGATACGCAGTATTTT | TRBJ2-3 | NA | 20 | TRBV4-1 | TRBD2
CASKGQTASYEQYF | TGTGCCAGCAAAGGACAGACGGCCTCCTACGAGCAGTACTTC | TRBJ2-7 | few | 14 | TRBV6-1 | NA